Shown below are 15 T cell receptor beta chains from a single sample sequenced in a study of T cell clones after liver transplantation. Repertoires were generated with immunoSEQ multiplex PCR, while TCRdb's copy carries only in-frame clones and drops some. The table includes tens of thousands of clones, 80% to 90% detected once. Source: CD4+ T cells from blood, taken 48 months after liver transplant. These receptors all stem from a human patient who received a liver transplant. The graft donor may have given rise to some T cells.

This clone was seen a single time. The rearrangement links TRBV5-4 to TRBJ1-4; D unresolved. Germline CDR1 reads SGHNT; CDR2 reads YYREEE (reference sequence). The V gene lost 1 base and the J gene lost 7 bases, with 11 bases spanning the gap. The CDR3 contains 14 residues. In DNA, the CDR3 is TGTGCCAGCAGCTTGCAAGGTCTTGGTGAAAAACTGTTTTTT. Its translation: CASSLQGLGEKLFF.

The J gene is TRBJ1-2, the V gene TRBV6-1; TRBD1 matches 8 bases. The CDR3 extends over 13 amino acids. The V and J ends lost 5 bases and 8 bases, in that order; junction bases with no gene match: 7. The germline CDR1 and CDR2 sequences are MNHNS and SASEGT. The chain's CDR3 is CASSPGTGQGYTF. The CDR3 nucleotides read TGTGCCAGCAGTCCTGGGACAGGACAAGGCTACACCTTC.

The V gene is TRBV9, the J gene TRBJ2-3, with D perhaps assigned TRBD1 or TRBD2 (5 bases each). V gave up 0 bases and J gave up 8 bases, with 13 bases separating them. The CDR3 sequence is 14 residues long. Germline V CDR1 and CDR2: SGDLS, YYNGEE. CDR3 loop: CASSVVGVGATQYF. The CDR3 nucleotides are TGTGCCAGCAGCGTAGTAGGGGTCGGGGCTACGCAGTATTTT.

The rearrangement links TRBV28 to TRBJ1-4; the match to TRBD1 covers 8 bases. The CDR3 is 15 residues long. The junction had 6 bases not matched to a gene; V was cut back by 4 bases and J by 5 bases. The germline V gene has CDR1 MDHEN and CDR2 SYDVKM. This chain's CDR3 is CASSSRTGRNEKLFF. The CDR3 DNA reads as TGTGCCAGCAGTTCAAGGACAGGGCGGAATGAAAAACTGTTTTTT.

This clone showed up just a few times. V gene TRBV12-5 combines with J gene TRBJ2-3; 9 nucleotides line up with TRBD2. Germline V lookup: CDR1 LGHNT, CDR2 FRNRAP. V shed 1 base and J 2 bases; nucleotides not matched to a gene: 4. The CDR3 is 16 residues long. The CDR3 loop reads CASGLGVAGATDTQYF. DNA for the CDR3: TGTGCTAGTGGTTTGGGGGTAGCGGGGGCCACAGATACGCAGTATTTT.

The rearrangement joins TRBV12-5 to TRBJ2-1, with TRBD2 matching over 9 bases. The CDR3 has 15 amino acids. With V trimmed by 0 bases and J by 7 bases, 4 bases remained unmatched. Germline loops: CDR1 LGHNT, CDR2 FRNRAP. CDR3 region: CASGLVSGGQNEQFF. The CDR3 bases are TGTGCTAGTGGTTTGGTGAGCGGGGGGCAGAATGAGCAGTTCTTC.

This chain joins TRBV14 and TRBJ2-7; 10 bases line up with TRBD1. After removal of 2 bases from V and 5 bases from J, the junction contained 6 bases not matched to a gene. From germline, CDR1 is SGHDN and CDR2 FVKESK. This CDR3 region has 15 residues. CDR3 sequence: CASSQLGQGIHEQYF. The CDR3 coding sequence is TGTGCCAGCAGCCAACTGGGACAGGGGATCCACGAGCAGTACTTC.

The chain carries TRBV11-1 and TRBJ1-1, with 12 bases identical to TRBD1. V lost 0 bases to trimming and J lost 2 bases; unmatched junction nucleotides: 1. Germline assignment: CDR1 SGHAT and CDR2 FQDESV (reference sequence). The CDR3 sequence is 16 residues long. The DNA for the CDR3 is TGTGCCAGCAGCTTAGCCGGGACAGGGGGCAACACTGAAGCTTTCTTT. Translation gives CASSLAGTGGNTEAFF.

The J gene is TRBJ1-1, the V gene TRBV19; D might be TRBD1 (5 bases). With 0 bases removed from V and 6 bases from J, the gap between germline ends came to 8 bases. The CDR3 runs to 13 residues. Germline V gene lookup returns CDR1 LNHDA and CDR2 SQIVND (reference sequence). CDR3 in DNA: TGTGCCAGTAGTATAGAATCAGGGTCTGAAGCTTTCTTT. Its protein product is CASSIESGSEAFF.

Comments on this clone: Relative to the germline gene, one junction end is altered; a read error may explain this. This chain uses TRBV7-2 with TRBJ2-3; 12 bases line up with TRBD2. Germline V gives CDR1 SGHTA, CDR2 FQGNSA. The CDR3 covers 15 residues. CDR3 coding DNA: TGTGCCAGCAGCCTAGCGGGGGGGTACACAGATACGCAGTATTTT. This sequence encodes CASSLAGGYTDTQYF.

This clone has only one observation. The CDR3, as DNA: TGTGCCAGCAGCTTACTGGGAGGGCGGTACAATGAGCAGTTCTTC. This encodes CASSLLGGRYNEQFF. The chain has TRBV7-2 and TRBJ2-1, with 7 positions matching TRBD2. CDR3 length: 15 amino acids. Germline loops: CDR1 SGHTA, CDR2 FQGNSA. V lost 2 bases to trimming and J lost 4 bases; unmatched junction nucleotides: 5.

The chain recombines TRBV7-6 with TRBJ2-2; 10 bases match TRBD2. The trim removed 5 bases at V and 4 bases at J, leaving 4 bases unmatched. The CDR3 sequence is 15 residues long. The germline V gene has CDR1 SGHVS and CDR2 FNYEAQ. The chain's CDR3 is CASSVSSGSTGELFF. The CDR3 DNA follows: TGTGCCAGCAGCGTATCTAGCGGGAGCACCGGGGAGCTGTTTTTT.

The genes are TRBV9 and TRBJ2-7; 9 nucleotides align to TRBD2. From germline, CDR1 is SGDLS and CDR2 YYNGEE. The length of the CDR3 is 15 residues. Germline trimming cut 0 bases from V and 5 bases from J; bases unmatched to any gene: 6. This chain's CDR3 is CASSVEGSGSNEQYF. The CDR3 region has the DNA TGTGCCAGCAGCGTAGAGGGTAGCGGGAGTAACGAGCAGTACTTC.

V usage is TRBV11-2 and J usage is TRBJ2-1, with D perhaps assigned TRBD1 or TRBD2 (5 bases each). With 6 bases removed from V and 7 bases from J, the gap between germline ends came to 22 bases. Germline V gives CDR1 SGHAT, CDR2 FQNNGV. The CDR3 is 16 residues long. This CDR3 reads CASRDFGGVRRNEQFF. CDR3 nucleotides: TGTGCCAGCAGAGACTTTGGGGGAGTACGAAGAAATGAGCAGTTCTTC. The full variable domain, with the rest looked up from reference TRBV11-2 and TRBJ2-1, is EAGVAQSPRYKIIEKRQSVAFWCNPISGHATLYWYQQILGQGPKLLIQFQNNGVVDDSQLPKDRFSAERLKGVDSTLKIQPAKLEDSAVYLCASRDFGGVRRNEQFFGPGTRLTVL.

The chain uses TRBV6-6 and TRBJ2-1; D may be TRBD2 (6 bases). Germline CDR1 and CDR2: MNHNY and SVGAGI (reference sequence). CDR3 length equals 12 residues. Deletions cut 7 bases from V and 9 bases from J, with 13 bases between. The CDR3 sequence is CASIGGIVEQFF. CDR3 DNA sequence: TGTGCCAGCATCGGCGGGATCGTTGAGCAGTTCTTC.